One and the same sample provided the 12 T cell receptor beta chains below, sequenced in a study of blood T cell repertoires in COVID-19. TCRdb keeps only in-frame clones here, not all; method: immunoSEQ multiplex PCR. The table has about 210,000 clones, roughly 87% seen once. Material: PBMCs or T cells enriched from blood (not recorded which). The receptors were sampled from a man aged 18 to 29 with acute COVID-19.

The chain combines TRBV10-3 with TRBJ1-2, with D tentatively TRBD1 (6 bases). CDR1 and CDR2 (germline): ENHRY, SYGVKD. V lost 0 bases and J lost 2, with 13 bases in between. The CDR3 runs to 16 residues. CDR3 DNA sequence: TGTGCCATCAGTGAGTCTCACGGACAGCTGAACTATGGCTACACCTTC. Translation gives CAISESHGQLNYGYTF.

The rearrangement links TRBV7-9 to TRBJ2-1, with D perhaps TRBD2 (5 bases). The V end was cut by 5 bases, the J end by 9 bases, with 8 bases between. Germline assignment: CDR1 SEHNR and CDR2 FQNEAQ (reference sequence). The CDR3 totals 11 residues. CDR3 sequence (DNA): TGTGCCAGCAGCCACGGAGGTGAGCAGTTCTTC. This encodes CASSHGGEQFF.

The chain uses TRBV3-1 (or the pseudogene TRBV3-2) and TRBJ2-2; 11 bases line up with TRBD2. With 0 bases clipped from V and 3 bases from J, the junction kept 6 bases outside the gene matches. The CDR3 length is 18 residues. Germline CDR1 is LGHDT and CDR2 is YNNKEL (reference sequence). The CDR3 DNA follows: TGTGCCAGCAGCCAAGATATTGGACTAGCGGGCGACACCGGGGAGCTGTTTTTT. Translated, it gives CASSQDIGLAGDTGELFF.

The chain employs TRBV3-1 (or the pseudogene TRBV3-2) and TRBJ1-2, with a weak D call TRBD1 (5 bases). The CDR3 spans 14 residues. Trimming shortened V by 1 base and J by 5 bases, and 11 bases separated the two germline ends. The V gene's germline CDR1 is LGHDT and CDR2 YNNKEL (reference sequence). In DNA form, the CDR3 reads TGTGCCAGCAGCCAAGGCACGGGGGAATATGGCTACACCTTC. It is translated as CASSQGTGEYGYTF.

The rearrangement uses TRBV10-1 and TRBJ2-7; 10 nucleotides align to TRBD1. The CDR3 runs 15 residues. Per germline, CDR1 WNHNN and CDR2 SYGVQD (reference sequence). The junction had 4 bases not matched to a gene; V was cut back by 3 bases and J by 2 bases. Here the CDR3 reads CASSEGTGEAYEQYF. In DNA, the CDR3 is TGCGCCAGCAGTGAAGGGACAGGGGAGGCCTACGAGCAGTACTTC.

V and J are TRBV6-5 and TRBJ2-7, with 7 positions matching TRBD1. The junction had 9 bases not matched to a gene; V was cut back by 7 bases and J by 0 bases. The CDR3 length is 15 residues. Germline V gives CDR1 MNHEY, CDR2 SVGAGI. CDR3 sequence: CASTLDGDSSYEQYF. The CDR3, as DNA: TGTGCCAGCACCCTAGACGGGGACAGCTCCTACGAGCAGTACTTC.

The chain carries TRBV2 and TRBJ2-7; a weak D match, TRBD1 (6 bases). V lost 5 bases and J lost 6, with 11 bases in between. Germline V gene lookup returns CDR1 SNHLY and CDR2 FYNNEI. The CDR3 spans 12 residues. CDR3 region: CASSLQGPEQYF. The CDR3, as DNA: TGTGCCAGCAGTCTACAGGGCCCCGAGCAGTACTTC.

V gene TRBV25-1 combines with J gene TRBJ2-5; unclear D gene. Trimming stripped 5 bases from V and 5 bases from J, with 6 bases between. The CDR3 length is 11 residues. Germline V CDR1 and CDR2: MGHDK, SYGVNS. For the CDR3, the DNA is TGTGCCAGCAGTAACCGGGAGACCCAGTACTTC. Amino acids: CASSNRETQYF.

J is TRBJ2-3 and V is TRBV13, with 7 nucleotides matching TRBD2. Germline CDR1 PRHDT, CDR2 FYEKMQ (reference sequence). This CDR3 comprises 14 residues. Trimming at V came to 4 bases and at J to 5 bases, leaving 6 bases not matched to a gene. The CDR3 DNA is TGTGCCAGCAGCTCAAGACTAGCTTTAGATACGCAGTATTTT. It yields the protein CASSSRLALDTQYF.

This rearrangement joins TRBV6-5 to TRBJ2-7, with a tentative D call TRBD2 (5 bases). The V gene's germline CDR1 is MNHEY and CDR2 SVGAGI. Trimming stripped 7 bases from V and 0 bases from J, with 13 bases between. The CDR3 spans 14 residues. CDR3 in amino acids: CASKGTDYSYEQYF. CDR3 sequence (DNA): TGTGCCAGCAAAGGAACAGACTACTCCTACGAGCAGTACTTC.

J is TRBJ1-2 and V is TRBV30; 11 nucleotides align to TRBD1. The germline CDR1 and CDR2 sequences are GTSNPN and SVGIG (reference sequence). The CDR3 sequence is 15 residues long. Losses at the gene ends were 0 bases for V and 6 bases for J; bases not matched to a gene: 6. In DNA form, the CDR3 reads TGTGCCTGGAGTGTGGGGACAGGGGGTTGGGATGGCTACACCTTC. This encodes CAWSVGTGGWDGYTF.

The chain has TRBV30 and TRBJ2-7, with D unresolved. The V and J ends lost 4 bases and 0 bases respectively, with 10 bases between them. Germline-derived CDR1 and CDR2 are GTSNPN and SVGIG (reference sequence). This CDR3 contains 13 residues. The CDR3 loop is CAWTGTPSYEQYF. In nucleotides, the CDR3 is TGTGCCTGGACGGGTACCCCCTCCTACGAGCAGTACTTC.